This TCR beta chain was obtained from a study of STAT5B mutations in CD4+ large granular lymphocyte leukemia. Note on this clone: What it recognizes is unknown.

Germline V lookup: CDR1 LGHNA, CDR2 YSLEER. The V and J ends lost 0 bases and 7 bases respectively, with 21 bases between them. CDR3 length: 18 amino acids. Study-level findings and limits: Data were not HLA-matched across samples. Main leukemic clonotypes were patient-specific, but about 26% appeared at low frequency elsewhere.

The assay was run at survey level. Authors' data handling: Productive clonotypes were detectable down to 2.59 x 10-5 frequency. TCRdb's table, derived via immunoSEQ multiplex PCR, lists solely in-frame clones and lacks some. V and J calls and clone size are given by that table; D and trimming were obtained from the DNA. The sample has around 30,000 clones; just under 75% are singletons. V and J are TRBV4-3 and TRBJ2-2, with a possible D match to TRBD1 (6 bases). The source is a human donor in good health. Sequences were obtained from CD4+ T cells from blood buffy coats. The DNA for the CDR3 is TGCGCCAGCAGCCAAGAAGGGGAGATAACAGGGAGAGGCGGGGAGCTGTTTTTT. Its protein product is CASSQEGEITGRGGELFF.